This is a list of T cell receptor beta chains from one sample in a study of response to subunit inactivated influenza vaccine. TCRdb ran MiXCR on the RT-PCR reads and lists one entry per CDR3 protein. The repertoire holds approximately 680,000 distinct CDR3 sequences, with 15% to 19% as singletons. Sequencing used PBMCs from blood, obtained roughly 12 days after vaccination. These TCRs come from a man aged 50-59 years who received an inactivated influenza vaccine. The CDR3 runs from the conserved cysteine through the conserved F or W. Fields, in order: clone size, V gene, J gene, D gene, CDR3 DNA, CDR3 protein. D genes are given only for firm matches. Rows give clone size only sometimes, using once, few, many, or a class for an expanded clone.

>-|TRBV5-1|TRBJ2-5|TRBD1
TGCGCCAGCAGCGCAAGGACAGGGGCGGGAGAGACCCAGTACTTC
CASSARTGAGETQYF
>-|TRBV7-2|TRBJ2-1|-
TGTGCCAGCAGCTTAGGGGCGCTAGCCAATGAGCAGTTCTTC
CASSLGALANEQFF
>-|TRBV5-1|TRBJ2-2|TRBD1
TGCGCCAGCAGCGAGGGACAGGGGGCGTTCACCGGGGAGCTGTTTTTT
CASSEGQGAFTGELFF
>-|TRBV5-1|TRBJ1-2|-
TGCGCCAGCAGCTTGGACGCGGATGGCTACACCTTC
CASSLDADGYTF
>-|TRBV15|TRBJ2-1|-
TGTGCCACCAGCAGAGGGCGGAGCTGGACCAACAATGAGCAGTTCTTC
CATSRGRSWTNNEQFF
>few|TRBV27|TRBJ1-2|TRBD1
TGTGCCAGCAGTTTATCAGGGGGCCACTATGGCTACACCTTC
CASSLSGGHYGYTF
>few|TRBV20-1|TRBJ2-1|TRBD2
TGCAGTGCTAGAGTTTCCCTAGCGGTCGGATCGTACAATGAGCAGTTCTTC
CSARVSLAVGSYNEQFF
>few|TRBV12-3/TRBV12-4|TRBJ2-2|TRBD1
TGTGCCAGCAGTCAGACGACAGGGCTCGGCACCGGGGAGCTGTTTTTT
CASSQTTGLGTGELFF
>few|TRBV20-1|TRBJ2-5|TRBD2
TGCAGTGGGGCCCTGCGGGGGGAGACCCAGTACTTC
CSGALRGETQYF
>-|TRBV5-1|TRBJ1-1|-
TGCGCCAGCAGCTTGGGGCCCCTGGGGAACACTGAAGCTTTCTTT
CASSLGPLGNTEAFF
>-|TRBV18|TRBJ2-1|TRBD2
TGTGCCAGCTCACATAACAGGGTCGGGCTAGCGGGAGCCAATGAGCAGTTCTTC
CASSHNRVGLAGANEQFF
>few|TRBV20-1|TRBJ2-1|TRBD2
TGCAGTGCTAGAGATAGTAGCGGGAGTGGTGGGTCCCAGTTCTTC
CSARDSSGSGGSQFF
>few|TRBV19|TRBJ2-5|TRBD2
TGTGCCAGTAGTGAACCGGGACTAGGGAACCAAGAGACCCAGTACTTC
CASSEPGLGNQETQYF
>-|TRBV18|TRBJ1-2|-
TGTGCCAGCTCACCAACGACAACCAACTATGGCTACACCTTC
CASSPTTTNYGYTF
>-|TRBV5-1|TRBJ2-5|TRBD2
TGCGCCAGCAGCTTGTTCACTAGCGGGGGGGAAGAGACCCAGTACTTC
CASSLFTSGGEETQYF
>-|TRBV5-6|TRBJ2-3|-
TGTGCCAGCAGCTTGGTCGCTAATACGCAGTATTTT
CASSLVANTQYF